Shown below are 30 T cell receptor beta chains from a single sample sequenced in a study of OX40 agonist ivuxolimab in advanced cancers. The method was immunoSEQ multiplex PCR; TCRdb's version includes in-frame clones alone and lacks a portion of them. Here the sample spans roughly 48,000 clones, approximately 84% being singletons. The sample consisted of CD4+ or CD8+ T cells sorted from blood, taken in a trial of the OX40 agonist ivuxolimab. Every receptor here comes from an adult with an advanced solid tumor such as melanoma, head and neck, liver or kidney cancer.

V usage is TRBV7-2 and J usage is TRBJ1-6; weak D call: TRBD1 (5 bases). This CDR3 spans 16 amino acids. CDR1 and CDR2 from the germline V gene are SGHTA and FQGNSA. Trimming left V 6 bases short and J 7 bases short, with 19 bases between. Here the CDR3 DNA reads TGTGCCAGCAGGGAACAGGAAGTAGTGAGCAATTCACCCCTCCACTTT. This gives the protein CASREQEVVSNSPLHF. The variable domain in full, with the rest retrieved from reference TRBV7-2 and TRBJ1-6, is GAGVSQSPSNKVTEKGKDVELRCDPISGHTALYWYRQSLGQGLEFLIYFQGNSAPDKSGLPSDRFSAERTGGSVSTLTIQRTQQEDSAVYLCASREQEVVSNSPLHFGNGTRLTVT.

This rearrangement joins TRBV11-3 to TRBJ2-1, with D maybe TRBD1 (6 bases). The CDR3 covers 14 residues. In germline, CDR1 is SGHNT, CDR2 YENEEA. V lost 1 base and J 4 bases, leaving 8 bases between the germline ends. The CDR3 here is CASSLAGEYNEQFF. CDR3 bases: TGTGCCAGCAGCTTAGCAGGGGAATACAATGAGCAGTTCTTC.

This clone was seen more than once but under ten times. V and J are TRBV5-1 and TRBJ1-5, with TRBD1 matching 7 bases. The ends lost 3 bases at V and 5 bases at J; junction bases unmatched: 5. Looked up from germline, CDR1 is SGHRS and CDR2 is YFSETQ. This CDR3 spans 14 amino acids. For the CDR3, the DNA is TGCGCCAGCAGCTCAGGGACAGCTGATCAGCCCCAGCATTTT. Its protein is CASSSGTADQPQHF.

The V call is TRBV21-1, the J call TRBJ2-1. TRBV21-1 is flagged as a pseudogene. The CDR3 runs to 14 residues. In DNA, the CDR3 is TGTGCCAGCAGCAATCCGGGCCCGGCCCGGGAGCAGTTCTTC. This codes for CASSNPGPAREQFF.

The J gene is TRBJ2-7, the V gene TRBV6-5; D call uncertain. Germline CDR1 reads MNHEY; CDR2 reads SVGAGI. The V end was cut by 0 bases, the J end by 2 bases, with 11 bases between. This CDR3 comprises 15 residues. The CDR3 region has the DNA TGTGCCAGCAGTTACTCTTACTCTCCCACCTACGAGCAGTACTTC. Residues: CASSYSYSPTYEQYF.

The CDR3, as DNA: TGTGCCAGCAGTGCGCTACTCCGACAGGAGCCAAAGCAAGAGACCCAGTACTTC. Its translation: CASSALLRQEPKQETQYF. The V and J genes are TRBV6-4 and TRBJ2-5; D may be TRBD1 (6 bases). CDR3 length equals 18 residues. Trimming removed 4 bases at V and 2 bases at J, with 23 bases between. CDR1 and CDR2 (germline): MRHNA, SNTAGT.

This chain joins TRBV6-5 and TRBJ2-2; 8 bases align to TRBD2. V gave up 6 bases and J gave up 5 bases; unmatched junction bases: 5. This CDR3 contains 14 residues. Per the germline V gene, CDR1 is MNHEY and CDR2 is SVGAGI. As DNA, the CDR3 is TGTGCCAGCAGGGACTCGGGGGGGACCGGGGAGCTGTTTTTT. Encoded protein: CASRDSGGTGELFF.

The V and J genes are TRBV5-6 and TRBJ2-7; 10 bases are shared with TRBD1. CDR3 size: 15 residues. Germline trimming cut 7 bases from V and 5 bases from J; bases unmatched to any gene: 12. Germline V gives CDR1 SGHDT, CDR2 YYEEEE. CDR3 in DNA: TGTGCCAGCGGAACCCGGACAGGGGGTAAGGACGAGCAGTACTTC. The encoded protein is CASGTRTGGKDEQYF.

This clone is medium-sized. The chain employs TRBV4-1 and TRBJ1-2, with 9 nucleotides matching TRBD1. This CDR3 region has 18 residues. Germline loops: CDR1 MGHRA, CDR2 YSYEKL. The J segment lost 3 bases and the V segment lost 0 bases, leaving 11 bases of the junction unmatched. The CDR3 coding sequence is TGCGCCAGCAGCCAAGATCCGGGGGGGACAGGGAGGGACTATGGCTACACCTTC. Translation gives CASSQDPGGTGRDYGYTF.

The chain carries TRBV30 and TRBJ1-6; D not certain. V was cut by 2 bases and J by 7 bases, with 6 bases left in between. The CDR3 contains 12 residues. The germline V gene encodes CDR1 GTSNPN and CDR2 SVGIG (reference sequence). For the CDR3, the DNA is TGTGCCTGGAGTCCGGGAAATTCACCCCTCCACTTT. Its translation: CAWSPGNSPLHF. Full variable domain (rest looked up from reference TRBV30 and TRBJ1-6): SQTIHQWPATLVQPVGSPLSLECTVEGTSNPNLYWYRQAAGRGLQLLFYSVGIGQISSEVPQNLSASRPQDRQFILSSKKLLLSDSGFYLCAWSPGNSPLHFGNGTRLTVT.

Points on this clone: The junction does not match germline at one end; this may be a read error. The chain carries TRBV7-7 and TRBJ2-1; perhaps D is TRBD1 or TRBD2 (6 bases each). The CDR3 extends over 13 amino acids. The germline V gene has CDR1 SSHAT and CDR2 FNYEAQ (reference sequence). CDR3 sequence: CASSFDGGGEQFF. The CDR3 DNA sequence: TGTGCTAGCAGCTTTGACGGAGGGGGTGAGCAGTTCTTC.

The chain links TRBV9 to TRBJ2-3; D call uncertain. Trimming stripped 0 bases from V and 3 bases from J, with 5 bases between. CDR1 SGDLS and CDR2 YYNGEE come from the germline V gene. This CDR3 is built from 13 residues. CDR3 region: CASSVGVTDTQYF. The CDR3 coding sequence is TGTGCCAGCAGCGTAGGGGTGACAGATACGCAGTATTTT.

The genes are TRBV7-9 and TRBJ2-5, with no clear D. This CDR3 has 15 amino acids. The V and J ends lost 3 bases and 2 bases respectively, with 13 bases between them. Germline V gene data show CDR1 as SEHNR and CDR2 as FQNEAQ (reference sequence). This CDR3 is CASSFFLAGQETQYF. In DNA form, the CDR3 reads TGTGCCAGCAGCTTTTTCTTGGCAGGTCAAGAGACCCAGTACTTC.

V gene TRBV21-1 combines with J gene TRBJ2-5; the table's D call, TRBD1, has no DNA check behind it. TRBV21-1 is described as a pseudogene. The CDR3 extends over 17 amino acids. CDR3 protein: CASSSPTDRAPQETQYF. CDR3 nucleotide sequence: TGTGCCAGCAGCAGCCCCACGGACAGGGCGCCTCAAGAGACCCAGTACTTC.

V is TRBV2 and J is TRBJ1-4; no firm D call. The germline gives CDR1 SNHLY, CDR2 FYNNEI. CDR3 length equals 14 residues. V gave up 6 bases and J gave up 4 bases, with 12 bases separating them. CDR3 amino acids: CASRRAFVNEKLFF. The CDR3 DNA is TGTGCCAGCAGGAGGGCATTCGTTAATGAAAAACTGTTTTTT.

The V and J genes are TRBV5-4 and TRBJ2-7; TRBD2 matches at 14 bases. The CDR3 length is 14 residues. The V gene's germline CDR1 is SGHNT and CDR2 YYREEE (reference sequence). The trim removed 4 bases at V and 5 bases at J, leaving 2 bases unmatched. DNA of the CDR3: TGTGCCAGCAGCCTGGGACTAGCGGGAGACGAGCAGTACTTC. Protein sequence: CASSLGLAGDEQYF.

The rearrangement joins TRBV7-8 to TRBJ2-7, with D tentatively TRBD2 (5 bases). CDR3 length: 13 amino acids. The V and J ends lost 4 bases and 1 base respectively, with 8 bases between them. Germline values: CDR1 SGHVS, CDR2 FQNEAQ. CDR3 nucleotides: TGTGCCAGCAGCTCCGGGGTATCCTACGAGCAGTACTTC. This codes for CASSSGVSYEQYF.

The V call is TRBV10-3, the J call TRBJ2-1, with D maybe TRBD1 (6 bases). The CDR3 loop spans 15 amino acids. Trimming shortened V by 10 bases and J by 0 bases, and 16 bases separated the two germline ends. Germline CDR1 and CDR2: ENHRY and SYGVKD. The CDR3: CATLETGFSYNEQFF. CDR3 nucleotides: TGTGCCACCCTCGAGACAGGTTTCTCCTACAATGAGCAGTTCTTC.

The chain uses TRBV7-2 and TRBJ2-7, with D maybe TRBD1 (6 bases). This CDR3 is built from 13 residues. V lost 5 bases and J 7 bases, leaving 15 bases between the germline ends. Germline V lookup: CDR1 SGHTA, CDR2 FQGNSA. The CDR3 here is CASSPRGYGEQYF. CDR3 DNA sequence: TGTGCCAGCAGCCCCAGGGGTTATGGAGAGCAGTACTTC.

This chain connects TRBV11-2 to TRBJ1-1; D is ambiguous. This CDR3 comprises 14 residues. Trimming took off 1 base at V and 2 bases at J, with 8 bases between the two ends. Germline lookup yields CDR1 SGHAT and CDR2 FQNNGV. CDR3 DNA sequence: TGTGCCAGCAGCTTAGGTGGTGCCAACACTGAAGCTTTCTTT. This codes for CASSLGGANTEAFF.

The V gene is TRBV19, the J gene TRBJ2-1; the match to TRBD2 covers 8 bases. Per germline, CDR1 LNHDA and CDR2 SQIVND (reference sequence). Germline trimming cut 3 bases from V and 4 bases from J; bases unmatched to any gene: 5. The CDR3 consists of 15 residues. The CDR3 region has the DNA TGTGCCAGTAGTATTGGGACTAGTTCTTACAATGAGCAGTTCTTC. Residues: CASSIGTSSYNEQFF. The variable domain in full, completed from reference TRBV19 and TRBJ2-1, reads DGGITQSPKYLFRKEGQNVTLSCEQNLNHDAMYWYRQDPGQGLRLIYYSQIVNDFQKGDIAEGYSVSREKKESFPLTVTSAQKNPTAFYLCASSIGTSSYNEQFFGPGTRLTVL.

The J gene is TRBJ1-1, the V gene TRBV5-4; weak D call: TRBD1 (5 bases). The CDR3 sequence is 14 residues long. Trimming took 6 bases from V and 5 from J, leaving 17 bases between them. From germline, CDR1 is SGHNT and CDR2 YYREEE (reference sequence). CDR3 protein: CASTGGGVRTEAFF. CDR3 DNA: TGTGCCAGCACCGGGGGAGGGGTGAGGACTGAAGCTTTCTTT.

The V call is TRBV4-2, the J call TRBJ2-1; possibly TRBD2 for D (5 bases). V was pared by 1 base and J by 0 bases, with 19 bases between. The germline V gene encodes CDR1 LGHNA and CDR2 YNFKEQ. The CDR3 length is 19 residues. The DNA for the CDR3 is TGTGCCAGCAGCCAAGTAGCGTCGGGCGGGCGGCTCTCCTACAATGAGCAGTTCTTC. It yields the protein CASSQVASGGRLSYNEQFF.

The chain uses TRBV9 and TRBJ1-4; D perhaps matches TRBD1 (6 bases). This CDR3 region has 15 residues. Trimming took off 6 bases at V and 0 bases at J, with 12 bases between the two ends. Per the germline V gene, CDR1 is SGDLS and CDR2 is YYNGEE. DNA for the CDR3: TGTGCCAGCAACTCTAGGGGGACAACTAATGAAAAACTGTTTTTT. It codes for CASNSRGTTNEKLFF.

The chain recombines TRBV20-1 with TRBJ2-1, with a possible D match to TRBD2 (5 bases). Germline assignment: CDR1 DFQATT and CDR2 SNEGSKA (reference sequence). The length of the CDR3 is 11 residues. V was cut by 6 bases and J by 14 bases, with 17 bases left in between. Here the CDR3 reads CSATRAVREFF. The CDR3 coding sequence is TGCAGTGCCACGCGAGCGGTTAGAGAGTTCTTC.

This clone was seen a handful of times. The rearrangement uses TRBV12-5 and TRBJ2-3, with D possibly called TRBD1 or TRBD2 (5 bases each). V dropped 6 bases and J dropped 1 base, with 20 bases sitting between them. The CDR3 runs 17 residues. The germline CDR1 and CDR2 sequences are LGHNT and FRNRAP. The CDR3 DNA reads as TGTGCTAGTGGCCCGGGGCGTGTGGGATTGGGCACAGATACGCAGTATTTT. This sequence encodes CASGPGRVGLGTDTQYF.

The chain combines TRBV11-3 with TRBJ2-2; D possibly corresponds to TRBD1 (5 bases). From germline, CDR1 is SGHNT and CDR2 YENEEA. V lost 2 bases to trimming and J lost 6 bases, with 13 bases between them. This CDR3 is 15 amino acids long. In DNA form, the CDR3 reads TGTGCCAGCAGCTTAAGAACAGGCGGCTCCGGGGAGCTGTTTTTT. Its translation: CASSLRTGGSGELFF. Full variable domain (outside the CDR3, taken from reference TRBV11-3 and TRBJ2-2): EAGVVQSPRYKIIEKKQPVAFWCNPISGHNTLYWYLQNLGQGPELLIRYENEEAVDDSQLPKDRFSAERLKGVDSTLKIQPAELGDSAVYLCASSLRTGGSGELFFGEGSRLTVL.

The sample holds one count of this clone. The V call is TRBV10-3, the J call TRBJ1-4, with 9 bases lining up with TRBD1. The CDR3 has 13 residues. Germline V lookup: CDR1 ENHRY, CDR2 SYGVKD. J gave up 15 bases and V 6 bases, and 11 bases lay outside the gene matches. The DNA for the CDR3 is TGTGCCATCAGGGGGGACAGGGCCCCTACGGTGTTTTTT. Protein product: CAIRGDRAPTVFF.

The chain recombines TRBV27 with TRBJ2-7, with D perhaps given as TRBD1 or TRBD2 (6 bases each). This CDR3 comprises 13 residues. The V and J ends lost 7 bases and 2 bases respectively, with 12 bases between them. CDR1 and CDR2 (germline): MNHEY, SMNVEV (reference sequence). The chain's CDR3 is CASTRGPAYEQYF. For the CDR3, the DNA is TGTGCCAGCACCCGGGGGCCGGCCTACGAGCAGTACTTC.

CDR3 nucleotides: TGTGCCAGCGGCAGCAGGACGAACTATGGCTACACCTTC. Residues: CASGSRTNYGYTF. The chain combines TRBV27 with TRBJ1-2, with D hard to call. CDR3 length: 13 amino acids. The germline V gene encodes CDR1 MNHEY and CDR2 SMNVEV (reference sequence). Trimming removed 8 bases at V and 2 bases at J, with 12 bases between.